The entry below describes one T cell receptor (beta chain). It has no known antigen specificity. No base quality information exists; no much larger clone differs at one position. CDR3 length: 14 amino acids, cysteine to phenylalanine. This entry keeps only the CDR3 DNA: 42 bases, framed from base 1. Sequences MNHEY (CDR1) and SVGAGI (CDR2) are obtained from the germline V gene. Libraries came from the immunoSEQ multiplex PCR assay. Here the immuneACCESS table is served through TCRdb, limited to in-frame sequences with V and J called. Missing clones are a known gap in these copies; in checked studies unresolved V genes cover under half, and the rest lacks a known reason. The sample contains approximately 70,000 clones, about 91% of them found a single time. 1.1% to 1.5% of the sample is in the top ten clones. This sample stems from a study of T cell changes during pregnancy in multiple sclerosis (dated by TCRdb to between 2018 and 2021). For context, the study as a whole: Changes in the T cell repertoire over the course of pregnancy were examined in this study in women with multiple sclerosis.

The sequence joins TRBV6-5 to TRBJ2-5, and TRBD1 aligns with 9 junction nucleotides. Judging by the DNA end, TRBJ2-7 fits better; the J call may be wrong. This TCR derives from a female donor in good health, enrolled as a control in a pregnancy study. The specimen comprised peripheral blood, sampled in the second trimester of pregnancy. The CDR3 has the sequence CASSPGQGTPEQYF. The DNA sequence is as follows: TGTGCCAGCAGTCCGGGACAGGGTACCCCCGAGCAGTACTTC.